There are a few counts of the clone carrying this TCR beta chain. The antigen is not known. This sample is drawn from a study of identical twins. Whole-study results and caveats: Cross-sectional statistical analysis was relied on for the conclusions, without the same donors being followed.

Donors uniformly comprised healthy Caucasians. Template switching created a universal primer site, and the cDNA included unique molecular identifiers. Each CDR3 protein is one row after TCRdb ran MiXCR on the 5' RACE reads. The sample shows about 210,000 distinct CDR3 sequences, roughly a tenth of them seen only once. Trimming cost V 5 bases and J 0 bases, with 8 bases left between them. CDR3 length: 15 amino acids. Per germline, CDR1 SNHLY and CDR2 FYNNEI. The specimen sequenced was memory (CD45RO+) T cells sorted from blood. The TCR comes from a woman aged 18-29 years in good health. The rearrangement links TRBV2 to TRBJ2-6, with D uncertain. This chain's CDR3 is CASSPGRSGANVLTF. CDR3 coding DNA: TGTGCCAGCAGTCCCGGCCGCTCTGGGGCCAACGTCCTGACTTTC.